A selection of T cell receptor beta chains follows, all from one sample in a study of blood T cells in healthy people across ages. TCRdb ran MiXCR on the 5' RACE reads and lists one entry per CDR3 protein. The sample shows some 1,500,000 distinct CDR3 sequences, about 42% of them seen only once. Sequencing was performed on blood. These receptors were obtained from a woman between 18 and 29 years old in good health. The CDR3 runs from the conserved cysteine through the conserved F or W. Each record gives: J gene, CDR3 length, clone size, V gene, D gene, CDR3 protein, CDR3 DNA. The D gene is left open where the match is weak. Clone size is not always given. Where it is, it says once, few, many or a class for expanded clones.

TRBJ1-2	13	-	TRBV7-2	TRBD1	CATKTGTHYGYTF	TGTGCCACCAAGACAGGGACCCACTATGGCTACACCTTC
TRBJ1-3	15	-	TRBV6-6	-	CASRPRTSVGNTIYF	TGTGCCAGCAGGCCAAGGACATCTGTTGGAAACACCATATATTTT
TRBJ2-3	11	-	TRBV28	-	CASSVTHTQYF	TGTGCCAGCAGTGTGACCCATACGCAGTATTTT
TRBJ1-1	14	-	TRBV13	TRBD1	CASSPDRDKTEAFF	TGTGCCAGCAGCCCCGACAGGGATAAGACTGAAGCTTTCTTT
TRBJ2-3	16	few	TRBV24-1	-	CATSDNSGGSTDTQYF	TGTGCCACCAGTGACAATAGCGGAGGAAGCACAGATACGCAGTATTTT
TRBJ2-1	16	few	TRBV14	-	CASSQENGLARHEQFF	TGTGCCAGCAGCCAAGAAAACGGGTTGGCTCGGCATGAGCAGTTCTTC
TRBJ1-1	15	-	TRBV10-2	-	CASVDREKVYTEAFF	TGCGCCAGCGTTGACAGAGAAAAGGTGTACACTGAAGCTTTCTTT
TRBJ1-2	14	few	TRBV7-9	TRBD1	CASSLGPTGRRYTF	TGTGCCAGCAGCTTAGGTCCGACAGGGCGAAGGTACACCTTC
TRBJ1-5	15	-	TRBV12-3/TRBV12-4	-	CVSNPPGVINQPQHF	TGTGTCAGCAACCCCCCGGGGGTTATCAATCAGCCCCAGCATTTT
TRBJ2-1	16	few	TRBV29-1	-	CSVDNPTMSSYNEQFF	TGCAGCGTTGACAACCCTACGATGAGCTCCTACAATGAGCAGTTCTTC
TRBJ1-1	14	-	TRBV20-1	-	CSARIDGTNTEAFF	TGCAGTGCTAGAATTGATGGGACTAACACTGAAGCTTTCTTT
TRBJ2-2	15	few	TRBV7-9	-	CASSSKGLNTGELFF	TGTGCCAGCAGCTCCAAAGGACTGAACACCGGGGAGCTGTTTTTT
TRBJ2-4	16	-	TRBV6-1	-	CASSGEAGLAKNIQYF	TGTGCCAGCAGCGGAGAGGCAGGGTTAGCCAAAAACATTCAGTACTTC
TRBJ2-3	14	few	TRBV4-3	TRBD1	CASSANRGRDTQYF	TGCGCCAGCAGCGCCAACAGGGGGAGGGATACGCAGTATTTT
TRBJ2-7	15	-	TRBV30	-	CAWRLLTKAIYEQYF	TGTGCCTGGCGCCTTCTGACAAAAGCGATCTACGAGCAGTACTTC